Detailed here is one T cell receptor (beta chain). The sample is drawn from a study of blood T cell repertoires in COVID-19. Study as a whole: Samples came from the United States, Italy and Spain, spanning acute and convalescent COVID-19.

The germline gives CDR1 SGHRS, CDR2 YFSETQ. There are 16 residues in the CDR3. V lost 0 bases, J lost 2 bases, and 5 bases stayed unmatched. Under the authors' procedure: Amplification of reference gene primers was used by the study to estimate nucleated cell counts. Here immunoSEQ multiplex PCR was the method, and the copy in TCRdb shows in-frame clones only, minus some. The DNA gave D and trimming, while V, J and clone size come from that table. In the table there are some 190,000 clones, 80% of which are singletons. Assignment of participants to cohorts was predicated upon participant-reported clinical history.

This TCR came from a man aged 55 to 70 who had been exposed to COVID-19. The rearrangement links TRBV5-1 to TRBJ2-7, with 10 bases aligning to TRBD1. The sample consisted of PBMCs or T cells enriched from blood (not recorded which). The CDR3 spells CASSLEGTGATYEQYF. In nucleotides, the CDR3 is TGCGCCAGCAGCTTGGAGGGGACAGGGGCGACCTACGAGCAGTACTTC.